One sample yielded the 8 T cell receptor beta chains listed below, sequenced in a study of blood T cell repertoires in COVID-19. Profiling relied on immunoSEQ multiplex PCR, and the TCRdb table lists in-frame clones only, not all of them. This sample carries around 130,000 clones, around 87% of them seen once, and the ten largest clones take more than 2%. Sequencing was done on a sample of peripheral blood. The source is a man aged 65-85 years with active COVID-19.

This chain connects TRBV7-8 to TRBJ2-7, with D perhaps matching TRBD1 (5 bases). Germline CDR1 and CDR2: SGHVS and FQNEAQ. Trimming removed 5 bases from V and 2 bases from J, with 16 bases in between. This CDR3 spans 15 amino acids. The CDR3 loop reads CASSAPQGDTYEQYF. CDR3 sequence (DNA): TGTGCCAGCAGCGCCCCCCAGGGCGACACCTACGAGCAGTACTTC.

The rearrangement links TRBV5-5 to TRBJ1-5; unclear D gene. The CDR3 loop spans 14 amino acids. Germline CDR1 is SGHKS and CDR2 is YYEKEE (reference sequence). V shed 1 base and J shed 0 bases, with 5 bases lying between them. CDR3 nucleotide sequence: TGTGCCAGCAGCTTGTTAGTTAGCAATCAGCCCCAGCATTTT. Translated: CASSLLVSNQPQHF.

The chain uses TRBV5-6 and TRBJ2-1; D gene uncertain. The CDR3 has 15 residues. CDR1 and CDR2 (germline): SGHDT, YYEEEE. With 0 bases removed from V and 3 bases from J, the gap between germline ends came to 10 bases. The CDR3 DNA reads as TGTGCCAGCAGCTTGGGTAGCCTGGGCTACAATGAGCAGTTCTTC. Protein: CASSLGSLGYNEQFF.

V gene TRBV11-3 combines with J gene TRBJ2-5; TRBD1 matches 10 bases. Per the germline V gene, CDR1 is SGHNT and CDR2 is YENEEA. The CDR3 has 15 amino acids. V lost 5 bases to trimming and J lost 5 bases; unmatched junction nucleotides: 8. The CDR3, as DNA: TGTGCCAGCAGCATGCGACAGGGGGCGATGGAGACCCAGTACTTC. Translation gives CASSMRQGAMETQYF.

The V call is TRBV5-4, the J call TRBJ2-3; D is possibly TRBD2 (6 bases). Germline V gene sequence: CDR1 SGHNT, CDR2 YYREEE (reference sequence). CDR3 length: 14 amino acids. V lost 1 base and J lost 9, with 15 bases in between. The CDR3 DNA follows: TGTGCCAGCAGCTTGCCCGGGGGAAAGGGCACGCAGTATTTT. It encodes CASSLPGGKGTQYF.

The chain recombines TRBV15 with TRBJ1-2; D gene uncertain. Trimming removed 1 base at V and 4 bases at J, with 10 bases between. CDR3 length: 14 amino acids. From germline, CDR1 is LNHNV and CDR2 YYDKDF (reference sequence). The CDR3 bases are TGTGCCACCAGCAGAGCGCCCGATAGCTATGGCTACACCTTC. It yields the protein CATSRAPDSYGYTF. The complete variable domain, with remaining parts taken from reference TRBV15 and TRBJ1-2, reads DAMVIQNPRYQVTQFGKPVTLSCSQTLNHNVMYWYQQKSSQAPKLLFHYYDKDFNNEADTPDNFQSRRPNTSFCFLDIRSPGLGDTAMYLCATSRAPDSYGYTFGSGTRLTVV.

This chain links TRBV29-1 with TRBJ2-7; a weak D match, TRBD1 (6 bases). V was clipped by 3 bases and J by 3 bases, with 12 bases between them. Germline lookup yields CDR1 SQVTM and CDR2 ANQGSEA. There are 13 residues in the CDR3. CDR3 nucleotides: TGCAGCGTTGAGGACCCAGGGGTCTACGAGCAGTACTTC. Translating gives CSVEDPGVYEQYF.

This chain links TRBV10-3 with TRBJ2-1; weak D call: TRBD1 (5 bases). V lost 4 bases and J lost 6, with 10 bases in between. The CDR3 sequence is 13 residues long. Looked up from germline, CDR1 is ENHRY and CDR2 is SYGVKD. This chain's CDR3 is CAISGQGSNEQFF. The DNA of the CDR3 is TGTGCCATCAGTGGGCAGGGTAGCAATGAGCAGTTCTTC.